These 15 T cell receptor beta chains share one sample of origin, sequenced in a study of human T cells and chemical hapten exposure. One entry per CDR3 protein, called by TCRdb with MiXCR from the RACE reads. The sample carries 180,000 or so distinct CDR3 sequences, 25% to 30% recorded once. Documented time point: pre-sensitization, week 0. The treatment was: therapeutic diphenylcyclopropenone sensitization with weekly scalp DPC. The source material was whole blood, sampled in connection with sensitization to the hapten diphenylcyclopropenone (DPC). The source is a woman in her 30s with alopecia areata. Some clones in this sample may be carry-over from other donors' samples.

This clonotype was recorded at least ten times. The V gene is TRBV11-2, the J gene TRBJ2-1; 13 nucleotides match TRBD2. The CDR3 sequence is 21 residues long. Germline CDR1 SGHAT, CDR2 FQNNGV. The junction had 18 bases not matched to a gene; V was cut back by 0 bases and J by 7 bases. The CDR3 reads CASSLDSLPILAGGPSNEQFF. CDR3 coding DNA: TGTGCCAGCAGCTTAGATTCCCTCCCGATACTAGCGGGAGGGCCTAGTAATGAGCAGTTCTTC.

The rearrangement joins TRBV7-3 to TRBJ2-2; D gene unclear. This CDR3 is built from 13 residues. Deletions cut 0 bases from V and 3 bases from J, with 2 bases between. CDR1 SGHTA and CDR2 FQGTGA come from the germline V gene. The CDR3 sequence is CASSLTYTGELFF. CDR3 bases: TGTGCCAGCAGCTTAACCTACACCGGGGAGCTGTTTTTT.

The chain is built from TRBV7-8 and TRBJ1-2, with 9 bases fitting TRBD1. Trimming at V came to 0 bases and at J to 6 bases, leaving 8 bases not matched to a gene. This CDR3 has 16 amino acids. Germline V gene data show CDR1 as SGHVS and CDR2 as FQNEAQ. The CDR3 sequence: CASSLAAGTGRDGYTF. The CDR3, as DNA: TGTGCCAGCAGCTTAGCGGCCGGGACAGGGCGAGATGGCTACACCTTC.

This clonotype occurred a few times. The V and J genes are TRBV6-5 and TRBJ1-5; D may be TRBD1 (5 bases). Trimming cost V 2 bases and J 6 bases, with 11 bases left between them. CDR3 length equals 14 residues. Germline V lookup: CDR1 MNHEY, CDR2 SVGAGI. CDR3 amino acids: CASSYGSGRQPQHF. The CDR3 DNA reads as TGTGCCAGCAGTTACGGCTCAGGGCGTCAGCCCCAGCATTTT.

This chain joins TRBV5-1 and TRBJ2-1; possible D gene TRBD1, 5 bases. V was pared by 0 bases and J by 7 bases, with 11 bases between. Looked up from germline, CDR1 is SGHRS and CDR2 is YFSETQ. This CDR3 region has 14 residues. The CDR3 region is CASSLGGPGNEQFF. CDR3 bases: TGCGCCAGCAGCTTGGGGGGCCCAGGTAATGAGCAGTTCTTC.

J is TRBJ1-6 and V is TRBV6-2 or TRBV6-3; D might be TRBD1 (5 bases). The CDR3 consists of 16 residues. Trimming left V 3 bases short and J 4 bases short, with 13 bases between. Germline-derived CDR1 and CDR2 are MNHEY and SVGEGT. Here the CDR3 reads CASSYRPGRYNSPLHF. The CDR3 DNA reads as TGTGCCAGCAGTTATAGACCGGGACGGTATAATTCACCCCTCCACTTT.

The chain recombines TRBV19 with TRBJ1-5; 7 bases map to TRBD1. Germline lookup yields CDR1 LNHDA and CDR2 SQIVND (reference sequence). This CDR3 comprises 15 residues. J was trimmed by 2 bases and V by 1 base; bases with no gene match: 2. This CDR3 reads CASSIGQGGNQPQHF. The CDR3 coding sequence is TGTGCCAGTAGTATAGGCCAGGGGGGCAATCAGCCCCAGCATTTT. The complete variable domain, with remaining parts taken from reference TRBV19 and TRBJ1-5, reads DGGITQSPKYLFRKEGQNVTLSCEQNLNHDAMYWYRQDPGQGLRLIYYSQIVNDFQKGDIAEGYSVSREKKESFPLTVTSAQKNPTAFYLCASSIGQGGNQPQHFGDGTRLSIL.

The V call is TRBV11-1, the J call TRBJ2-2, with 7 bases aligning to TRBD2. The CDR3 spans 16 residues. Germline V gives CDR1 SGHAT, CDR2 FQDESV (reference sequence). J lost 4 bases, V lost 4 bases, and 9 bases had no gene match. The CDR3 DNA is TGTGCCAGCAGCTCACTTTCCGGGGGGAGCACCGGGGAGCTGTTTTTT. It yields the protein CASSSLSGGSTGELFF.

The chain is built from TRBV20-1 and TRBJ2-1; 11 bases map to TRBD2. Per germline, CDR1 DFQATT and CDR2 SNEGSKA (reference sequence). This CDR3 is 14 amino acids long. V was clipped by 5 bases and J by 4 bases; unmatched bases: 4. The CDR3 sequence: CSAGGTSGYNEQFF. The CDR3 bases are TGCAGTGCTGGTGGGACTAGCGGATACAATGAGCAGTTCTTC.

The table lists this clonotype with a few counts. The genes are TRBV6-2 or TRBV6-3 and TRBJ2-3; 9 nucleotides agree with TRBD1. The CDR3 covers 15 residues. Trimming cost V 5 bases and J 2 bases; bases outside gene matches: 5. Germline V gene lookup returns CDR1 MNHEY and CDR2 SVGEGT. The CDR3 nucleotides are TGTGCCAGCAGTCGCCGGGACAGGGACACAGATACGCAGTATTTT. Its protein product is CASSRRDRDTDTQYF.

In this sample, this clonotype turned up a few times. This rearrangement joins TRBV5-5 to TRBJ2-2; D not resolved. The CDR3 is 15 residues long. Deletions cut 0 bases from V and 3 bases from J, with 9 bases between. Germline-derived CDR1 and CDR2 are SGHKS and YYEKEE (reference sequence). In DNA, the CDR3 is TGTGCCAGCAGCTTGGAGCTCCTCGACACCGGGGAGCTGTTTTTT. It translates to CASSLELLDTGELFF.

V is TRBV7-8 and J is TRBJ2-7; TRBD1 matches 10 bases. Germline CDR1 and CDR2: SGHVS and FQNEAQ. The CDR3 has 13 residues. J lost 6 bases, V lost 5 bases, and 4 bases had no gene match. CDR3 bases: TGTGCCAGCAGCCCCCGGGACAGGGGCGAGCAGTACTTC. Translating gives CASSPRDRGEQYF. The full variable domain, with the rest looked up from reference TRBV7-8 and TRBJ2-7, is GAGVSQSPRYKVAKRGQDVALRCDPISGHVSLFWYQQALGQGPEFLTYFQNEAQLDKSGLPSDRFFAERPEGSVSTLKIQRTQQEDSAVYLCASSPRDRGEQYFGPGTRLTVT.

This clonotype was counted between two and nine times. The chain employs TRBV29-1 and TRBJ1-1, with D uncertain. Trimming stripped 3 bases from V and 4 bases from J, with 12 bases between. Germline values: CDR1 SQVTM, CDR2 ANQGSEA. There are 13 residues in the CDR3. CDR3 in amino acids: CSVDLNSGTEAFF. The CDR3 nucleotides are TGCAGCGTTGATCTAAACAGCGGCACTGAAGCTTTCTTT.

This clonotype was detected many times. The CDR3 bases are TGCGCCAGCAGCCAAGGACAGCAGGCCTACGAGCAGTACTTC. The encoded protein is CASSQGQQAYEQYF. The V gene is TRBV4-1, the J gene TRBJ2-7, with a possible D match to TRBD1 (5 bases). The CDR3 covers 14 residues. CDR1 and CDR2 from the germline V gene are MGHRA and YSYEKL. The V and J ends lost 1 base and 2 bases respectively, with 9 bases between them.

In this sample, this clonotype turned up a few times. The rearrangement uses TRBV28 and TRBJ1-5; D possibly corresponds to TRBD1 (5 bases). V lost 6 bases to trimming and J lost 0 bases, with 18 bases between them. The germline V gene has CDR1 MDHEN and CDR2 SYDVKM. The CDR3 is made up of 17 amino acids. The chain's CDR3 is CASRSPGRPYSNQPQHF. The CDR3 DNA follows: TGTGCCAGCAGGTCTCCGGGACGGCCTTATAGCAATCAGCCCCAGCATTTT.